This T cell receptor beta chain stems from a study of technical replicates of blood from a few donors. Profiled with immunoSEQ multiplex PCR; TCRdb holds only in-frame clones, not every one. The data show around 100,000 clones, approximately 94% seen once. This clone was seen a few times. Sequenced: T cells isolated from PBMCs. This clonotype originated in a human donor in good health.

This chain's CDR3 is CASSTGTGVHEQYF. DNA of the CDR3: TGTGCCAGTAGTACGGGGACAGGGGTCCACGAGCAGTACTTC. V usage is TRBV19 and J usage is TRBJ2-7; TRBD1 aligns across 10 bases. This CDR3 is 14 amino acids long. Looked up from germline, CDR1 is LNHDA and CDR2 is SQIVND (reference sequence). V shed 4 bases and J 5 bases; nucleotides not matched to a gene: 5.